This T cell receptor beta chain came from a study of shared clonotypes between healthy human individuals. Study details: There were three CD4 naive, three CD4 memory, two CD8 naive and one CD8 memory plates per donor. General study points: Estimated clonotype richness was generally higher in naive than memory subsets.

This CDR3 has 13 amino acids. Between the trimmed V and J ends, which lost 6 bases and 8 bases, there was a span of 14 bases. The germline gives CDR1 SGHRS, CDR2 YFSETQ. Every one of the donors was a Caucasian adult that lived in Nashville, Tennessee. With regard to this clone: Its antigen is as yet unknown.

The method was immunoSEQ multiplex PCR; TCRdb's version includes in-frame clones alone and lacks a portion of them. Among hundreds of thousands of clones listed, about 96% were seen once. The sample taken for sequencing was naive CD4+ T cells sorted from blood. Noted subset: CD45RA+ positively selected. The sequence derives from a woman in her twenties or thirties in good health. The chain combines TRBV5-1 with TRBJ1-4; tentative D call: TRBD1 (5 bases). The CDR3 spells CASTGQEGEKLFF. CDR3 DNA sequence: TGCGCCAGCACAGGGCAGGAGGGGGAAAAACTGTTTTTT.